The 7 T cell receptor beta chains in this list originate from one sample, sequenced in a study of OX40 agonist ivuxolimab in advanced cancers. Library preparation was by the immunoSEQ multiplex PCR assay. Drawn from immuneACCESS, this table holds only the in-frame rearrangements with V and J called that TCRdb kept. Clones are partly lost; checked studies trace under half to an unresolved V gene and leave the rest unexplained. Counted in this sample were under 70,000 clones; about 90% of them appeared once. Approximately 8% of the sample lies in the top ten. The material was CD4+ or CD8+ T cells sorted from blood, obtained in a trial of the OX40 agonist ivuxolimab. The source of these receptors is an adult with an advanced solid tumor such as melanoma, head and neck, liver or kidney cancer.

The chain uses TRBV6-6 and TRBJ1-1; TRBD1 matches 10 bases. Trimming removed 4 bases from V and 0 bases from J; junction bases left unmatched: 5. The CDR3 extends over 16 amino acids. Germline V gene data show CDR1 as MNHNY and CDR2 as SVGAGI (reference sequence). The CDR3 nucleotides are TGTGCCAGCAGTTGGGGACAGGGGTTTATGAACACTGAAGCTTTCTTT. This codes for CASSWGQGFMNTEAFF.

The chain combines TRBV11-2 with TRBJ1-1; no definite D call. V lost 8 bases and J 13 bases, leaving 29 bases between the germline ends. The CDR3 is made up of 15 amino acids. Germline CDR1 and CDR2: SGHAT and FQNNGV. The CDR3 here is CASSLSGLESGKLFF. CDR3 DNA sequence: TGTGCCAGCTCCCTCAGCGGCCTCGAAAGTGGAAAGCTTTTCTTT.

The chain couples TRBV16 to TRBJ1-2, with a weak D call TRBD1 (5 bases). V lost 4 bases, J lost 1 base, and 16 bases lay in between. Germline V CDR1 and CDR2: KGHSY, FQNENV. The CDR3 contains 16 residues. Written as DNA, the CDR3 is TGTGCCAGCAGCCGGGCCGGGACGACGGTTAACTATGGCTACACCTTC. This sequence encodes CASSRAGTTVNYGYTF.

J is TRBJ1-1 and V is TRBV9, with a weak D call TRBD1 (6 bases). Per the germline V gene, CDR1 is SGDLS and CDR2 is YYNGEE. V dropped 0 bases and J dropped 6 bases, with 18 bases sitting between them. The CDR3 length is 16 residues. The CDR3 reads CASSVDSGQPEAEAFF. CDR3 coding DNA: TGTGCCAGCAGCGTAGATTCCGGACAGCCGGAGGCTGAAGCTTTCTTT. Full variable domain (rest looked up from reference TRBV9 and TRBJ1-1): DSGVTQTPKHLITATGQRVTLRCSPRSGDLSVYWYQQSLDQGLQFLIQYYNGEERAKGNILERFSAQQFPDLHSELNLSSLELGDSALYFCASSVDSGQPEAEAFFGQGTRLTVV.

V is TRBV10-3 and J is TRBJ2-2; TRBD1 or TRBD2 may be the D gene (5 bases each). Trimming took off 4 bases at V and 4 bases at J, with 16 bases between the two ends. This CDR3 comprises 16 residues. Germline CDR1 ENHRY, CDR2 SYGVKD. CDR3 amino acids: CAISGFRDEGTGELFF. In DNA, the CDR3 is TGTGCCATCAGTGGGTTCAGGGACGAGGGCACCGGGGAGCTGTTTTTT.

The chain couples TRBV25-1 to TRBJ2-7, with D maybe TRBD2 (7 bases). Trimming stripped 3 bases from V and 6 bases from J, with 15 bases between. CDR3 length: 14 residues. Per germline, CDR1 MGHDK and CDR2 SYGVNS. The CDR3 region is CASSERGGWGEQYF. The CDR3 nucleotides read TGTGCCAGCAGTGAGAGGGGGGGCTGGGGCGAGCAGTACTTC.

As regards this clone: One end of the junction fails to match germline, which may point to a read error. The chain combines TRBV7-6 with TRBJ2-7; TRBD2 matches at 12 bases. In germline, CDR1 is SGHVS, CDR2 FNYEAQ. CDR3 size: 14 residues. CDR3 sequence: CASSPSGLAGTTDF. CDR3 in DNA: TGTGCCAGCAGCCCTTCCGGACTAGCGGGGACGACAGACTTC. Looking up the rest from reference TRBV7-6 and TRBJ2-7 gives the full variable domain: GAGVSQSPRYKVTKRGQDVALRCDPISGHVSLYWYRQALGQGPEFLTYFNYEAQQDKSGLPNDRFSAERPEGSISTLTIQRTEQRDSAMYRCASSPSGLAGTTDFGPGTRLTVT.